This entry is about one T cell receptor beta chain. The sample originates from a study of neoadjuvant anti-PD-1 for oral cavity cancer. TCRdb's table, derived via immunoSEQ multiplex PCR, lists solely in-frame clones and lacks some. The sample carries 20,000 to 30,000 clones, 27% recorded once. With 5 bases clipped from V and 4 bases from J, the junction kept 5 bases outside the gene matches. Germline V gene lookup returns CDR1 MGHRA and CDR2 YSYEKL. This CDR3 spans 16 amino acids. Noted time point: after neoadjuvant nivolumab, at surgical resection. These oral cavity squamous cell carcinomas were HPV-negative and locally advanced.

This rearrangement joins TRBV4-1 to TRBJ2-1, with 13 bases aligning to TRBD2. The sample was tumor tissue, taken after nivolumab (anti-PD-1) treatment. The receptor comes from a person aged 40 to 85 with oral cavity squamous cell carcinoma. CDR3 protein: CASSTGLAGVYNEQFF. Written as DNA, the CDR3 is TGCGCCAGCAGCACAGGACTAGCGGGAGTGTACAATGAGCAGTTCTTC.